This is a list of T cell receptor beta chains from one sample in a study of shared clonotypes between healthy human individuals. Sequencing was performed with immunoSEQ multiplex PCR; in TCRdb, only in-frame clones are kept and a portion is missing. The top ten hold 0.1% to 0.15% of the sample, which has about 2 million clones, approximately 95% seen once. The specimen sequenced was naive CD4+ T cells sorted from blood. These receptors were collected from a man aged 18 to 35 in good health. Both conserved end residues are part of each CDR3. The D gene is left open where the match is weak. Part of the rows lack a size; the others show once, few, many or a class for expanded clones.

TRBV10-3	.	TRBD2	TRBJ2-1	CAISITSGGLNEQFF	TGTGCCATCAGTATTACTAGCGGGGGGCTCAATGAGCAGTTCTTC
TRBV7-2	.	.	TRBJ1-5	CASSLDGGTSQPQHF	TGTGCCAGCAGCTTAGATGGAGGTACGAGTCAGCCCCAGCATTTT
TRBV7-2	.	.	TRBJ1-3	CASSPEGSYSGNTIYF	TGTGCCAGCAGCCCAGAGGGGTCCTACTCTGGAAACACCATATATTTT
TRBV29-1	.	.	TRBJ1-3	CSVEDRESRSGNTIYF	TGCAGCGTTGAGGATCGAGAAAGTCGCTCTGGAAACACCATATATTTT
TRBV2	.	.	TRBJ1-3	CASSDVSSGNTIYF	TGTGCCAGCAGTGATGTGAGCTCTGGAAACACCATATATTTT
TRBV7-6	once	TRBD1	TRBJ1-1	CASSSKPHGQVKTEAFF	TGTGCCAGCAGCTCGAAACCCCACGGACAGGTTAAGACTGAAGCTTTCTTT
TRBV29-1	.	.	TRBJ2-7	CSVGHSLEQYF	TGCAGCGTTGGCCACAGCCTGGAGCAGTACTTC
TRBV5-6	once	.	TRBJ1-2	CASSLAVAASGYTF	TGTGCCAGCAGCTTAGCTGTGGCCGCGTCCGGCTACACCTTC
TRBV6-6	.	TRBD1	TRBJ1-2	CASSYYSGTGGGYTF	TGTGCCAGCAGTTACTATAGCGGGACAGGAGGCGGCTACACCTTC
TRBV7-9	once	.	TRBJ2-7	CASSVLRTGAVDEQYF	TGTGCCAGCAGCGTGTTAAGGACGGGTGCAGTCGACGAGCAGTACTTC
TRBV18	.	.	TRBJ1-5	CASSPVGQPQHF	TGTGCCAGCTCGCCGGTAGGTCAGCCCCAGCATTTT
TRBV4-1	.	.	TRBJ2-5	CASSLSQTGPQETQYF	TGCGCCAGCAGTCTCTCCCAGACTGGGCCACAAGAGACCCAGTACTTC
TRBV10-3	once	.	TRBJ2-7	CAISESHPGRTSYEQYF	TGTGCCATCAGTGAGTCCCACCCCGGGCGAACCTCCTACGAGCAGTACTTC
TRBV7-2	once	TRBD1	TRBJ1-2	CASGVWDRSNYGYTF	TGTGCCAGCGGTGTCTGGGACAGGTCCAACTATGGCTACACCTTC
TRBV6-6	.	.	TRBJ1-6	CASSYPSLEPPLHF	TGTGCCAGCAGTTACCCGTCTTTGGAACCACCCCTCCACTTT
TRBV9	.	.	TRBJ1-3	CASSVDDAFSGNTIYF	TGTGCCAGCAGCGTAGACGACGCCTTCTCTGGAAACACCATATATTTT
TRBV10-3	.	.	TRBJ1-3	CAISGGGGNTIYF	TGTGCCATCAGTGGTGGGGGTGGAAACACCATATATTTT
TRBV6-5	.	TRBD2	TRBJ2-1	CASSYVGTSGYNEQFF	TGTGCCAGCAGTTACGTTGGGACTAGCGGGTACAATGAGCAGTTCTTC
TRBV5-1	.	TRBD1	TRBJ1-4	CASSLTGQVNEKLFF	TGCGCCAGCAGCTTGACGGGACAGGTTAATGAAAAACTGTTTTTT
TRBV25-1	.	TRBD2	TRBJ2-2	CASALGGGTGELFF	TGTGCCAGCGCCCTAGGCGGGGGAACCGGGGAGCTGTTTTTT
TRBV5-1	.	TRBD1	TRBJ2-7	CASSNGQGASYEQYF	TGCGCCAGCAGCAACGGACAGGGGGCTTCCTACGAGCAGTACTTC
TRBV18	.	TRBD1	TRBJ2-1	CASSPTGTGGYNEQFF	TGTGCCAGCTCACCAACCGGGACAGGGGGCTACAATGAGCAGTTCTTC
TRBV10-1	.	.	TRBJ2-5	CASSESSRQETQYF	TGCGCCAGCAGTGAGTCGAGCAGGCAAGAGACCCAGTACTTC
TRBV5-1	.	.	TRBJ1-5	CASSLGPGGGDGQPQHF	TGCGCCAGCAGCTTGGGTCCCGGAGGAGGGGACGGACAGCCCCAGCATTTT
TRBV30	.	.	TRBJ2-3	CAWGANTDTQYF	TGTGCCTGGGGGGCGAACACAGATACGCAGTATTTT
TRBV4-3	.	.	TRBJ2-1	CASSQETGTEQFF	TGCGCCAGCAGCCAAGAAACCGGGACTGAGCAGTTCTTC
TRBV4-3	.	TRBD2	TRBJ2-5	CASSQGASGSGETQYF	TGCGCCAGCAGCCAAGGGGCTAGCGGGAGTGGGGAGACCCAGTACTTC
TRBV5-1	.	TRBD2	TRBJ2-1	CASSLESGGAFEQFF	TGCGCCAGCAGCTTGGAAAGCGGGGGGGCTTTTGAGCAGTTCTTC
TRBV11-2	.	TRBD1	TRBJ1-3	CASSLDRAGNTIYF	TGTGCCAGCAGCCTGGACAGGGCTGGAAACACCATATATTTT
TRBV29-1	.	.	TRBJ1-1	CSVYGVGTEAFF	TGCAGCGTTTATGGGGTAGGGACTGAAGCTTTCTTT
TRBV28	.	.	TRBJ2-5	CASSSAGDSSGTQYF	TGTGCCAGCAGTTCGGCAGGTGATAGCTCAGGGACCCAGTACTTC
TRBV9	.	.	TRBJ1-5	CASSIDGYSNQPQHF	TGTGCCAGCAGTATCGACGGATATAGCAATCAGCCCCAGCATTTT
TRBV6-6	.	.	TRBJ2-3	CASSLGVAQITDTQYF	TGTGCCAGCAGTTTGGGTGTGGCCCAGATCACAGATACGCAGTATTTT
TRBV7-8	.	.	TRBJ1-2	CASSLVEGRVYTF	TGTGCCAGCAGCTTAGTAGAGGGAAGGGTCTACACCTTC
TRBV6-6	.	.	TRBJ2-7	CAPTPTPYEQYF	TGTGCCCCAACTCCCACGCCCTACGAGCAGTACTTC
TRBV18	.	TRBD1	TRBJ1-1	CASSRGQGETEAFF	TGTGCCAGCTCCCGCGGACAGGGAGAAACTGAAGCTTTCTTT
TRBV6-5	.	.	TRBJ1-2	CASSPSQGGYTF	TGTGCCAGCAGTCCCTCTCAGGGCGGCTACACCTTC
TRBV6-5	.	.	TRBJ1-6	CASSYSGNTPLHF	TGTGCCAGCAGTTACTCCGGGAATACACCCCTCCACTTT
TRBV4-1	.	.	TRBJ1-2	CASSQSTVNYGYTF	TGCGCCAGCAGCCAGTCGACAGTTAACTATGGCTACACCTTC
TRBV10-3	.	.	TRBJ2-1	CAITSVLDNEQFF	TGTGCCATCACGAGTGTACTGGACAATGAGCAGTTCTTC
TRBV7-9	.	TRBD2	TRBJ2-7	CASSSGLAGLYEQYF	TGTGCCAGCAGTTCGGGACTAGCGGGGCTCTACGAGCAGTACTTC
TRBV27	once	TRBD2	TRBJ2-7	CASSLSGSGGTRSYEQYF	TGTGCCAGCAGTTTATCGGGGAGCGGGGGGACGAGATCCTACGAGCAGTACTTC
TRBV2	.	.	TRBJ1-2	CASSGPGNGYTF	TGTGCCAGCAGTGGGCCAGGGAATGGCTACACCTTC
TRBV9	.	.	TRBJ1-3	CASSVRGLRGNTIYF	TGTGCCAGCAGCGTACGGGGGTTAAGAGGAAACACCATATATTTT
TRBV9	.	.	TRBJ2-7	CASSWSGGGEQYF	TGTGCCAGCAGCTGGTCAGGAGGGGGCGAGCAGTACTTC
TRBV30	.	.	TRBJ2-3	CAWSEGGADTQYF	TGTGCCTGGAGCGAGGGGGGGGCAGATACGCAGTATTTT
TRBV5-1	.	TRBD1	TRBJ1-1	CASSLAGTGGPEAFF	TGCGCCAGCAGCTTGGCCGGGACAGGGGGCCCTGAAGCTTTCTTT
TRBV27	.	TRBD2	TRBJ2-1	CASRGAGGSYNEQFF	TGTGCCAGCAGGGGAGCGGGGGGCTCCTACAATGAGCAGTTCTTC
TRBV28	.	.	TRBJ2-7	CASSLHGGEQYF	TGTGCCAGCAGTTTACATGGGGGCGAGCAGTACTTC
TRBV9	.	.	TRBJ2-3	CASSVPGTVSDTQYF	TGTGCCAGCAGCGTTCCGGGAACGGTGTCAGATACGCAGTATTTT
TRBV18	.	.	TRBJ1-1	CASSPTDSPLNTEAFF	TGTGCCAGCTCACCAACGGACAGCCCCCTGAACACTGAAGCTTTCTTT
TRBV7-9	.	TRBD1	TRBJ1-1	CASSFILPTGETEAFF	TGTGCCAGCAGCTTCATCCTTCCGACAGGGGAAACTGAAGCTTTCTTT
TRBV2	.	TRBD2	TRBJ2-5	CASRAGLAGETQYF	TGTGCCAGCAGAGCGGGACTAGCGGGAGAGACCCAGTACTTC
TRBV7-2	.	TRBD2	TRBJ2-7	CASSLGASGSYEQYF	TGTGCCAGCAGCTTAGGGGCTAGCGGGAGTTACGAGCAGTACTTC
TRBV10-3	many	.	TRBJ1-2	CAISDGGRNYGYTF	TGTGCCATCAGTGACGGGGGCCGGAACTATGGCTACACCTTC